The sequence of this TCR beta chain was determined in a study of control samples from healthy donors and cancer patients. Sequencing was performed with immunoSEQ multiplex PCR; in TCRdb, only in-frame clones are kept and a portion is missing. This table holds roughly 100,000 clones, approximately 86% found once. Per germline, CDR1 LGHNA and CDR2 YSLEER. The CDR3 is made up of 15 amino acids. Between the trimmed V and J ends, which lost 4 bases and 2 bases, there was a span of 15 bases. The sample holds one count of this clone. The chain uses TRBV4-3 and TRBJ2-7; D is perhaps TRBD1 (6 bases). This sequence originates from a man aged 30 to 45 in good health. The sequenced sample was blood. The CDR3 DNA reads TGCGCCAGCAGCCCCCGGGACACCGGAACCTACGAGCAGTACTTC. It specifies CASSPRDTGTYEQYF.